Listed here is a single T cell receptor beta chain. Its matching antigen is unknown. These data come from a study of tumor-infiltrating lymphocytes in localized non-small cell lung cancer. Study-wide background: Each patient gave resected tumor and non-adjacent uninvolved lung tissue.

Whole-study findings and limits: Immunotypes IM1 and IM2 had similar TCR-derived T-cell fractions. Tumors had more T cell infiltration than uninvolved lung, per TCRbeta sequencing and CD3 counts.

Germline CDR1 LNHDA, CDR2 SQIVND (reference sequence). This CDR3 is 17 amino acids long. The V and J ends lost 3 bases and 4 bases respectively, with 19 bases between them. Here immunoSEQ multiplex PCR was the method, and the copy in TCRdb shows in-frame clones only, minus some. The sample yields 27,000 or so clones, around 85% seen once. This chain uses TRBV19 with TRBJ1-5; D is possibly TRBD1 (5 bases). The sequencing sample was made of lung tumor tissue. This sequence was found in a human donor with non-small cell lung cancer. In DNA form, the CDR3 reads TGTGCCAGTAGTATTAGGAGGGGCCGGGGTGGAAATCAGCCCCAGCATTTT. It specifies CASSIRRGRGGNQPQHF.